These 25 T cell receptor beta chains share one sample of origin, sequenced in a study of blood T cell repertoires in COVID-19. Measured with immunoSEQ multiplex PCR; TCRdb has only the in-frame clones, and not every one. The sample has a few hundred thousand clones, around four fifths seen once. Material for sequencing was PBMCs or T cells enriched from blood (not recorded which). The receptors were sampled from a man aged 40-49 years who had recovered from COVID-19.

The V call is TRBV6-5, the J call TRBJ1-2, with TRBD1 matching over 7 bases. After removal of 7 bases from V and 3 bases from J, the junction contained 8 bases not matched to a gene. CDR3 size: 14 residues. CDR1 MNHEY and CDR2 SVGAGI come from the germline V gene. This CDR3 is CASTRQGKDYGYTF. The CDR3 nucleotides read TGTGCCAGCACCAGACAGGGTAAAGACTATGGCTACACCTTC.

The rearrangement uses TRBV30 and TRBJ1-6; D uncertain. The CDR3 is 11 amino acids. Germline values: CDR1 GTSNPN, CDR2 SVGIG (reference sequence). V was pared by 4 bases and J by 6 bases, with 4 bases between. The CDR3 reads CAWTLNSPLHF. The CDR3 DNA is TGTGCCTGGACCCTTAATTCACCCCTCCACTTT. The full variable domain, rest sourced from reference TRBV30 and TRBJ1-6, is SQTIHQWPATLVQPVGSPLSLECTVEGTSNPNLYWYRQAAGRGLQLLFYSVGIGQISSEVPQNLSASRPQDRQFILSSKKLLLSDSGFYLCAWTLNSPLHFGNGTRLTVT.

The chain uses TRBV5-4 and TRBJ1-4, with 11 bases fitting TRBD1. Germline lookup yields CDR1 SGHNT and CDR2 YYREEE (reference sequence). The CDR3 spans 15 residues. The trim removed 5 bases at V and 6 bases at J, leaving 6 bases unmatched. The CDR3 nucleotides read TGTGCCAGCAGTGCCGGACAGGGGGCTTATGAAAAACTGTTTTTT. Translation gives CASSAGQGAYEKLFF.

The V gene is TRBV6-2 or TRBV6-3, the J gene TRBJ2-3, with D hard to call. Trimming shortened V by 5 bases and J by 2 bases, and 17 bases separated the two germline ends. The V gene's germline CDR1 is MNHEY and CDR2 SVGEGT. CDR3 size: 16 residues. The CDR3 DNA is TGTGCCAGCAGTCCCGGGTTGACGGGTAACACAGATACGCAGTATTTT. Translated: CASSPGLTGNTDTQYF.

The chain links TRBV5-6 to TRBJ2-7; the D is unclear. Germline V lookup: CDR1 SGHDT, CDR2 YYEEEE. Trimming removed 1 base at V and 2 bases at J, with 10 bases between. CDR3 length: 14 residues. The chain's CDR3 is CASSLRGETYEQYF. The CDR3, as DNA: TGTGCCAGCAGCTTGCGCGGAGAAACCTACGAGCAGTACTTC.

In this sample, this clone turned up a few times. This sequence joins TRBV6-1 and TRBJ1-3; possibly TRBD1 for D (6 bases). V dropped 4 bases and J dropped 0 bases, with 19 bases sitting between them. Germline V gene sequence: CDR1 MNHNS, CDR2 SASEGT. The CDR3 runs to 18 residues. CDR3 nucleotide sequence: TGTGCCAGCAGTGCCGGGGGGGGACACCTAAGCTCTGGAAACACCATATATTTT. Protein product: CASSAGGGHLSSGNTIYF.

In this sample, this clone turned up a few times. The genes are TRBV19 and TRBJ1-2; 9 positions match TRBD1. V was pared by 4 bases and J by 4 bases, with 7 bases of the junction left unmatched. CDR3 length: 15 residues. CDR1 is LNHDA and CDR2 is SQIVND in the germline V gene (reference sequence). Here the CDR3 DNA reads TGTGCCAGTAGTACGATCGGACAGGGGTTCTATGGCTACACCTTC. Encoded protein: CASSTIGQGFYGYTF.

This chain connects TRBV5-5 to TRBJ2-2; 7 bases match TRBD1. Germline V lookup: CDR1 SGHKS, CDR2 YYEKEE (reference sequence). The CDR3 is 13 residues long. After removal of 4 bases from V and 4 bases from J, the junction contained 1 base not matched to a gene. The CDR3 DNA follows: TGTGCCAGCAGCGACAGGGTCACCGGGGAGCTGTTTTTT. Amino acid sequence: CASSDRVTGELFF. Looking up the rest from reference TRBV5-5 and TRBJ2-2 gives the full variable domain: DAGVTQSPTHLIKTRGQQVTLRCSPISGHKSVSWYQQVLGQGPQFIFQYYEKEERGRGNFPDRFSARQFPNYSSELNVNALLLGDSALYLCASSDRVTGELFFGEGSRLTVL.

V gene TRBV12-5 combines with J gene TRBJ1-3; D remains unclear. CDR3 length equals 15 residues. In germline, CDR1 is LGHNT, CDR2 FRNRAP. V lost 5 bases and J 1 base, leaving 12 bases between the germline ends. The DNA for the CDR3 is TGTGCTAGTGGTCCCAGCCGGGTTTCTGGAAACACCATATATTTT. Translated, it gives CASGPSRVSGNTIYF.

Only a few counts were recorded for this clone. In DNA, the CDR3 is TGTGCCAGCAGCTCCGGGATCCCTAATTACAATGAGCAGTTCTTC. Translated: CASSSGIPNYNEQFF. The chain is built from TRBV7-9 and TRBJ2-1; TRBD2 might be the D (5 bases). Germline values: CDR1 SEHNR, CDR2 FQNEAQ (reference sequence). The V and J ends lost 4 bases and 4 bases respectively, with 14 bases between them. The CDR3 consists of 15 residues.

The gene calls are TRBV6-5 and TRBJ2-7; 9 nucleotides match TRBD1. V lost 4 bases and J lost 4; bases outside the gene matches: 11. Germline values: CDR1 MNHEY, CDR2 SVGAGI. This CDR3 region has 16 residues. For the CDR3, the DNA is TGTGCCAGCAGTTCCGGGGGGACAGGGTCCTTTTACGAGCAGTACTTC. Its translation is CASSSGGTGSFYEQYF.

The V call is TRBV5-1, the J call TRBJ2-5, with D hard to call. Germline loops: CDR1 SGHRS, CDR2 YFSETQ. This CDR3 is 14 amino acids long. V lost 4 bases, J lost 2 bases, and 12 bases lay in between. CDR3 sequence (DNA): TGCGCCAGCAGCCAAGCTGGTACTCAAGAGACCCAGTACTTC. This sequence encodes CASSQAGTQETQYF.

V and J are TRBV14 and TRBJ2-1; TRBD1 aligns across 10 bases. There are 16 residues in the CDR3. Germline loops: CDR1 SGHDN, CDR2 FVKESK. The trim removed 4 bases at V and 5 bases at J, leaving 8 bases unmatched. CDR3 DNA sequence: TGTGCCAGCAGCCCAATAGGGACAGGGGTAAACAATGAGCAGTTCTTC. Translating gives CASSPIGTGVNNEQFF.

For this clone: The sample has other DNA sequences that encode this CDR3 too. This chain links TRBV7-3 with TRBJ2-1; TRBD1 aligns across 8 bases. V lost 2 bases and J lost 0; bases outside the gene matches: 0. Germline CDR1 and CDR2: SGHTA and FQGTGA. The CDR3 length is 15 residues. This CDR3 is CASSLGTGSYNEQFF. DNA for the CDR3: TGTGCCAGCAGCTTAGGGACAGGCTCCTACAATGAGCAGTTCTTC. The whole variable domain, filled in from reference TRBV7-3 and TRBJ2-1, reads GAGVSQTPSNKVTEKGKYVELRCDPISGHTALYWYRQSLGQGPEFLIYFQGTGAADDSGLPNDRFFAVRPEGSVSTLKIQRTERGDSAVYLCASSLGTGSYNEQFFGPGTRLTVL.

This clone appeared a few times. The genes are TRBV10-3 and TRBJ2-7, with 11 bases matching TRBD1. V dropped 4 bases and J dropped 6; count of bases not matched to a gene: 5. The V gene's germline CDR1 is ENHRY and CDR2 SYGVKD. This CDR3 is built from 14 residues. In DNA form, the CDR3 reads TGTGCCATCAGTGGGACAGGGGGCGCGGGCGAGCAGTACTTC. This translates into CAISGTGGAGEQYF.

This chain connects TRBV9 to TRBJ1-2; perhaps TRBD1 as D (5 bases). Looked up from germline, CDR1 is SGDLS and CDR2 is YYNGEE. This CDR3 spans 15 amino acids. Deletions cut 4 bases from V and 0 bases from J, with 13 bases between. The CDR3 nucleotides read TGTGCCAGCAGCCAGGAGTCAGGGACTAACTATGGCTACACCTTC. Protein: CASSQESGTNYGYTF.

The chain is built from TRBV30 and TRBJ1-5; possible D gene TRBD1, 5 bases. Trimming left V 3 bases short and J 9 bases short, with 18 bases between. This CDR3 region has 14 residues. Looked up from germline, CDR1 is GTSNPN and CDR2 is SVGIG (reference sequence). The CDR3 nucleotides are TGTGCCTGGAGGGGGAGGGGCCCCCAATCGCCCCAGCATTTT. Translating it yields CAWRGRGPQSPQHF.

The genes are TRBV28 and TRBJ2-3; D gene uncertain. From germline, CDR1 is MDHEN and CDR2 SYDVKM. V lost 2 bases to trimming and J lost 0 bases, with 3 bases between them. The CDR3 length is 13 residues. CDR3 sequence reads: CASSLPSTDTQYF. CDR3 nucleotide sequence: TGTGCCAGCAGTTTACCTAGCACAGATACGCAGTATTTT.

This clone appeared a single time. V usage is TRBV19 and J usage is TRBJ1-5, with no clear D. There are 16 residues in the CDR3. Germline CDR1 reads LNHDA; CDR2 reads SQIVND (reference sequence). With 4 bases removed from V and 0 bases from J, the gap between germline ends came to 13 bases. The CDR3 nucleotides read TGTGCCAGTAGTAACCCCCCCGGCGGTAGCAATCAGCCCCAGCATTTT. Protein: CASSNPPGGSNQPQHF.

The chain links TRBV27 to TRBJ1-2; tentative D call: TRBD1 (5 bases). Trimming took off 6 bases at V and 4 bases at J, with 15 bases between the two ends. The CDR3 is made up of 14 amino acids. From germline, CDR1 is MNHEY and CDR2 SMNVEV (reference sequence). The chain's CDR3 is CASSVGGVPYGYTF. The CDR3 bases are TGTGCCAGCAGCGTGGGAGGGGTACCCTATGGCTACACCTTC.

This clone was recorded only once. The chain uses TRBV27 and TRBJ1-2; 8 bases are a match to TRBD1. V lost 4 bases to trimming and J lost 4 bases; unmatched junction nucleotides: 8. This CDR3 is built from 15 residues. Germline V lookup: CDR1 MNHEY, CDR2 SMNVEV (reference sequence). The CDR3 spells CASSSSTGVFYGYTF. The CDR3, as DNA: TGTGCCAGCAGTTCATCGACAGGGGTTTTCTATGGCTACACCTTC.

This clone was counted a single time. The V gene is TRBV2, the J gene TRBJ1-1; D gene ambiguous. V was clipped by 7 bases and J by 3 bases, with 18 bases between them. Looked up from germline, CDR1 is SNHLY and CDR2 is FYNNEI. CDR3 size: 15 residues. The CDR3 coding sequence is TGTGCCAGCACTCCCGGGTCGCGGGCGGACACTGAAGCTTTCTTT. It translates to CASTPGSRADTEAFF.

V is TRBV25-1 and J is TRBJ1-4, with no clear D. Deletions cut 2 bases from V and 3 bases from J, with 7 bases between. The germline V gene encodes CDR1 MGHDK and CDR2 SYGVNS. The CDR3 runs to 14 residues. The CDR3 sequence: CASSETRSNEKLFF. The CDR3 coding sequence is TGTGCCAGCAGTGAAACCAGATCTAATGAAAAACTGTTTTTT.

The chain carries TRBV29-1 and TRBJ1-1; D might be TRBD1 (5 bases). Germline CDR1 reads SQVTM; CDR2 reads ANQGSEA. The CDR3 extends over 13 amino acids. V lost 3 bases to trimming and J lost 4 bases, with 12 bases between them. This CDR3 reads CSVEQGISTEAFF. The CDR3 DNA follows: TGCAGCGTTGAGCAGGGTATCAGCACTGAAGCTTTCTTT.

This chain uses TRBV30 with TRBJ1-4; D gene unclear. Germline V gene data show CDR1 as GTSNPN and CDR2 as SVGIG (reference sequence). Trimming shortened V by 3 bases and J by 10 bases, and 27 bases separated the two germline ends. The CDR3 has 17 residues. CDR3 in amino acids: CAWRAVQARDNLAKLFF. The CDR3 DNA is TGTGCCTGGAGGGCGGTTCAGGCCCGGGATAATTTAGCAAAACTGTTTTTT.